Shown below are 5 T cell receptor beta chains from a single sample sequenced in a study of shared clonotypes between healthy human individuals. Sequencing was performed with immunoSEQ multiplex PCR; in TCRdb, only in-frame clones are kept and a portion is missing. The sample lists roughly 2,300,000 clones; under 95% were seen once. The sample taken for sequencing was naive CD4+ T cells from PBMCs. The subset here: CD45RA+ positively selected. These receptors all come from a man aged 18 to 29 in good health. Some clones in this sample may be carry-over from other donors' samples.

The chain is built from TRBV7-9 and TRBJ1-4; a weak D match, TRBD1 (5 bases). This CDR3 comprises 14 residues. Trimming took 5 bases from V and 6 from J, leaving 13 bases between them. CDR1 SEHNR and CDR2 FQNEAQ come from the germline V gene (reference sequence). CDR3 bases: TGTGCCAGCAGCACAGCAGGGAGTTATGAAAAACTGTTTTTT. This encodes CASSTAGSYEKLFF.

Here the CDR3 reads CATSRYRDGYTF. The CDR3 nucleotides read TGTGCCACCAGCAGATACAGGGATGGCTACACCTTC. The chain recombines TRBV15 with TRBJ1-2, with D possibly matching TRBD1 (6 bases). Germline CDR1 is LNHNV and CDR2 is YYDKDF (reference sequence). V was trimmed by 2 bases and J by 6 bases, leaving 7 bases between them. The CDR3 length is 12 residues. The full variable domain, its missing parts supplied by reference TRBV15 and TRBJ1-2, is DAMVIQNPRYQVTQFGKPVTLSCSQTLNHNVMYWYQQKSSQAPKLLFHYYDKDFNNEADTPDNFQSRRPNTSFCFLDIRSPGLGDTAMYLCATSRYRDGYTFGSGTRLTVV.

The chain has TRBV9 and TRBJ2-3; D gene unclear. V dropped 0 bases and J dropped 6 bases, with 11 bases sitting between them. CDR3 length: 14 amino acids. Germline CDR1 SGDLS, CDR2 YYNGEE. CDR3 residues: CASSVGSLLDTQYF. As DNA, the CDR3 is TGTGCCAGCAGCGTAGGTTCATTGTTGGATACGCAGTATTTT.

This clone appeared a few times. The identical CDR3 is also encoded by other nucleotide sequences in the sample. The chain carries TRBV12-5 and TRBJ1-1; TRBD1 matches 9 bases. The CDR3 length is 14 residues. J lost 3 bases, V lost 1 base, and 0 bases had no gene match. Germline V gene lookup returns CDR1 LGHNT and CDR2 FRNRAP. In DNA, the CDR3 is TGTGCTAGTGGTTTGGGACAGGGGGACACTGAAGCTTTCTTT. It specifies CASGLGQGDTEAFF.

The genes are TRBV6-1 and TRBJ2-1; TRBD2 matches at 12 bases. The CDR3 length is 15 residues. V lost 4 bases to trimming and J lost 10 bases; unmatched junction nucleotides: 8. CDR1 MNHNS and CDR2 SASEGT come from the germline V gene. The CDR3 DNA reads as TGTGCCAGCAGTGGGAGACTAGCGGGAGTCAAAGAGCAGTTCTTC. Protein sequence: CASSGRLAGVKEQFF.